A selection of T cell receptor beta chains follows, all from one sample in a study of cytotoxic CD8 clonotypes in ibrutinib-treated CLL. The protocol was immunoSEQ multiplex PCR, while the TCRdb copy is restricted to in-frame clones and leaves out a portion. Counted here are 130,000 or so clones, roughly 80% occurring once; the ten biggest clones make up under 35%. The source material was PBMCs, sampled after 12 months of ibrutinib treatment. The receptor source for this set is a human donor with chronic lymphocytic leukemia. The CDR3 runs from the conserved cysteine through the conserved F or W. Each record gives: V gene, D gene, J gene, clone size, CDR3 DNA, CDR3 protein. D genes are given only for firm matches. Clone size is stated in some rows and not others, as once, few, many or a class when expanded.

TRBV5-6	NA	TRBJ1-6	NA	TGTGCCAGCAGCCTCCCAGGGGACAATTCACCCCTCCACTTT	CASSLPGDNSPLHF
TRBV21-1	NA	TRBJ2-5	NA	TGTGCCAGCAGCATCCGGGACGGAGCCGAGTTATGGACCCAGTACTTC	CASSIRDGAELWTQYF
TRBV28	TRBD1	TRBJ1-2	NA	TGTGCCAGCAGACGACAGGGGGCTATCTATGGCTACACCTTC	CASRRQGAIYGYTF
TRBV5-1	NA	TRBJ2-5	NA	TGCGCCAGCAGCTTGATGGAAGGAAGAGGGGAGACCCAGTACTTC	CASSLMEGRGETQYF
TRBV30	NA	TRBJ2-1	NA	TGTGCCTGGAGTGGCCGCCCCAACAATGAGCAGTTCTTC	CAWSGRPNNEQFF
TRBV28	TRBD2	TRBJ2-1	NA	TGTGCCAGCAGTTTACGGATAGCGGGCTCCTACAATGAGCAGTTCTTC	CASSLRIAGSYNEQFF
TRBV28	NA	TRBJ1-1	NA	TGTGCCAGCGGACAATCGAACACTGAAGCTTTCTTT	CASGQSNTEAFF
TRBV5-1	TRBD1	TRBJ2-7	NA	TGCGCCAGCAGCTCGGGACAGGGGCTCAACGAGCAGTACTTC	CASSSGQGLNEQYF
TRBV7-3	TRBD2	TRBJ2-1	NA	TGTGCCAGCAGGAAGCGGGAGAGCTCCTACAATGAGCAGTTCTTC	CASRKRESSYNEQFF
TRBV4-1	NA	TRBJ1-4	NA	TGCGCCAGCAGCCTCCGCGCGGGGGGTACTAATGAAAAACTGTTTTTT	CASSLRAGGTNEKLFF
TRBV9	NA	TRBJ2-3	NA	TGTGCCAGCAGCGAACAGGATACGCAGTATTTT	CASSEQDTQYF
TRBV7-2	TRBD1	TRBJ2-7	NA	TGTGCCAGCAGCTTAGAAGGGACAGGGTCCCACGAGCAGTACTTC	CASSLEGTGSHEQYF
TRBV5-5	NA	TRBJ2-7	NA	TGTGCCAGCAGCATACTCGCTAGCGCGCGATTCTACGAGCAGTACTTC	CASSILASARFYEQYF
TRBV15	TRBD2	TRBJ2-7	NA	TGTGCCACAACCCTAGCGGGAGCCTACGAGCAGTACTTC	CATTLAGAYEQYF
TRBV28	NA	TRBJ2-7	NA	TGTGCCAGCAGTTTACCTAGCAGCTCCTACGAGCAGTACTTC	CASSLPSSSYEQYF
TRBV10-3	NA	TRBJ1-1	few	TGTGCCATCAGTGACGGACTGGGCACTGAAGCTTTCTTT	CAISDGLGTEAFF
TRBV18	NA	TRBJ2-5	NA	TGTGCCAGCTCACCGAACCCTCAAGAGACCCAGTACTTC	CASSPNPQETQYF
TRBV27	NA	TRBJ2-1	NA	TGTGCCAGCAGTTCTCCCCACAGAGGAGTCTACAATGAGCAGTTCTTC	CASSSPHRGVYNEQFF
TRBV29-1	NA	TRBJ1-2	NA	TGCAGCGTTGACCGGACAGCCTACTATGGCTACACCTTC	CSVDRTAYYGYTF
TRBV5-1	NA	TRBJ2-6	NA	TGCGCCAGCAGCTTGGAGGCAGGTACCTCTGGGGCCAACGTCCTGACTTTC	CASSLEAGTSGANVLTF
TRBV28	TRBD1	TRBJ1-1	NA	TGTGCCAGCAAGTGGGGACAGGGGAACACTGAAGCTTTCTTT	CASKWGQGNTEAFF
TRBV19	NA	TRBJ2-1	NA	TGTGCCAGTAGTACTGGACACAAATACAATGAGCAGTTCTTC	CASSTGHKYNEQFF
TRBV28	NA	TRBJ2-4	once	TGTGCCAGCAGTTCCTTAGAAAACATTCAGTACTTC	CASSSLENIQYF
TRBV27	NA	TRBJ1-6	NA	TGTGCCAGCAGTTTTGGTCCAGTGAGGAATTATAATTCACCCCTCCACTTT	CASSFGPVRNYNSPLHF
TRBV2	TRBD2	TRBJ2-1	NA	TGTGCCAGCAGTCCCGGGACTAGCCCTTTGAATGAGCAGTTCTTC	CASSPGTSPLNEQFF
TRBV6-5	NA	TRBJ1-2	few	TGTGCCAGCAGTTACTCGATGCAGCAGGGTGGCTACACCTTC	CASSYSMQQGGYTF
TRBV11-2	NA	TRBJ1-4	NA	TGTGCCAGCAGCTTAACCTTGGACAGCGCGCGCGAAAAACTGTTTTTT	CASSLTLDSAREKLFF
TRBV19	NA	TRBJ1-1	NA	TGTGCCAGTAGTTGGGCGAGAGGGGCTGAAGCTTTCTTT	CASSWARGAEAFF
TRBV7-3	NA	TRBJ2-2	NA	TGTGCCAGCAGCTCGGGGAGCGGAACCGGGGAGCTGTTTTTT	CASSSGSGTGELFF
TRBV30	TRBD1	TRBJ1-2	NA	TGTGCCGGTAAGACAGGGGGCGATGATGGCTACACCTTC	CAGKTGGDDGYTF
TRBV30	NA	TRBJ1-2	NA	TGTGCCTGGGCGCGGGACTATGGCTACACCTTC	CAWARDYGYTF
TRBV18	NA	TRBJ1-3	once	TGTGCCAGCTCACCACCGACGGGAATCTCTGGAAACACCATATATTTT	CASSPPTGISGNTIYF
TRBV25-1	NA	TRBJ2-2	NA	TGTGCCAGCAACGGATGGGGGAACACCGGGGAGCTGTTTTTT	CASNGWGNTGELFF
TRBV5-8	TRBD1	TRBJ2-2	once	TGTGCCAGCAGCACCAGGGGGCTGCTGACCGGGGAGCTGTTTTTT	CASSTRGLLTGELFF
TRBV19	NA	TRBJ2-5	NA	TGTGCCAGTGCTCTCCAGGGCCCCCAAGAGACCCAGTACTTC	CASALQGPQETQYF
TRBV10-3	NA	TRBJ2-2	NA	TGTGCCATCATGGGTGACACCGGGGAGCTGTTTTTT	CAIMGDTGELFF
TRBV7-9	NA	TRBJ2-7	NA	TGTGCCAGCACCCGAGGAGTCGCTAGCTCCTACGAGCAGTACTTC	CASTRGVASSYEQYF
TRBV5-1	TRBD1	TRBJ2-7	once	TGCGCCAGCAGCTTGGGTGGAACAGGGGGCTACGAGCAGTACTTC	CASSLGGTGGYEQYF
TRBV19	TRBD2	TRBJ2-4	NA	TGTGCCAGTAGTATCGGGAGGGGATCACAAAACATTCAGTACTTC	CASSIGRGSQNIQYF
TRBV7-2	NA	TRBJ1-1	NA	TGTGCCAGCAGCTTAGGGGTGTACGTGAACACTGAAGCTTTCTTT	CASSLGVYVNTEAFF
TRBV28	TRBD1	TRBJ1-1	NA	TGTGCCAGCAGTTTATCCTCCGGGACAGTACTTATCCCGCTAGGGTTAACTGAAGCTTTCTTT	CASSLSSGTVLIPLGLTEAFF
TRBV6-1	NA	TRBJ1-4	few	TGTGCCAGCAGTGAATGGATTACGGACAGAGGGGATGAAAAACTGTTTTTT	CASSEWITDRGDEKLFF
TRBV15	NA	TRBJ2-7	NA	TGTGCCACCAGCAGAGGGTATCAGAGCTCCTACGAGCAGTACTTC	CATSRGYQSSYEQYF
TRBV13	NA	TRBJ1-1	once	TGTGCCAGCAGCCTCCGGGGGCTGATGACTGAAGCTTTCTTT	CASSLRGLMTEAFF
TRBV7-2	NA	TRBJ1-4	few	TGTGCCAGCAGCTTAGGGGCAGTCGGGGGGTTTAATGAAAAACTGTTTTTT	CASSLGAVGGFNEKLFF
TRBV5-5	NA	TRBJ2-1	NA	TGTGCCAGCAGCCTGTTCGGTTTGGGGTCAACTGAGCAGTTCTTC	CASSLFGLGSTEQFF
TRBV28	NA	TRBJ1-5	NA	TGTGCCAGCAGTTTAGTCCAGATCCTTAGCAATCAGCCCCAGCATTTT	CASSLVQILSNQPQHF
TRBV18	TRBD1	TRBJ2-6	NA	TGTGCCAGCTCCCCTTTGACAGGGGGGGCCAACGTCCTGACTTTC	CASSPLTGGANVLTF
TRBV9	NA	TRBJ2-1	NA	TGTGCCAGCAGCGTAGGGGGGGCACCTGAGAATGAGCAGTTCTTC	CASSVGGAPENEQFF
TRBV7-6	TRBD2	TRBJ2-3	NA	TGTGCCAGCAGCTTCTCAACTAGCGGGAGCGCAGATACGCAGTATTTT	CASSFSTSGSADTQYF
TRBV5-1	NA	TRBJ2-7	NA	TGCGCCAGCAGCTTAGGGGACGCAGGCGAGCAGTACTTC	CASSLGDAGEQYF
TRBV6-1	TRBD2	TRBJ2-2	NA	TGTGCCAGCAGGCGGGGGTCGAACACCGGGGAGCTGTTTTTT	CASRRGSNTGELFF
TRBV19	NA	TRBJ2-2	NA	TGTGCCAGTAGTATCATGGCGGCTAACACCGGGGAGCTGTTTTTT	CASSIMAANTGELFF
TRBV5-6	NA	TRBJ2-7	NA	TGTGCCAGCACCACCTACAGGGTGAGGTACGAGCAGTACTTC	CASTTYRVRYEQYF
TRBV19	NA	TRBJ1-1	NA	TGTGCCAGTAGTATTTTCGTTATGAACACTGAAGCTTTCTTT	CASSIFVMNTEAFF
TRBV14	NA	TRBJ2-1	NA	TGTGCCAGCAGCCAAGTTCAGGGGGGCTCCTACAATGAGCAGTTCTTC	CASSQVQGGSYNEQFF
TRBV18	NA	TRBJ2-7	NA	TGTGCCAGCTCACCACCGGCCCAAAACGAGCAGTACTTC	CASSPPAQNEQYF
TRBV9	NA	TRBJ1-4	few	TGTGCCAGCAGCGCCACCCGGAGGGAAAATGAAAAACTGTTTTTT	CASSATRRENEKLFF
TRBV28	NA	TRBJ1-4	NA	TGTGCCAGCAGTTTACAGGGAGGGAGGGAAAAACTGTTTTTT	CASSLQGGREKLFF